This T cell receptor beta chain was sequenced during a study of T cells in Graves' hyperthyroidism and ophthalmopathy. The V end was cut by 7 bases, the J end by 7 bases, with 16 bases between. CDR1 and CDR2 from the germline V gene are LNHDA and SQIVND (reference sequence). The CDR3 spans 13 residues. TCR beta CDR3 regions were amplified from RNA transcripts. The HTBI primer set served for first-round RT-PCR of the TCR CDR3. TCRdb redid the calling of the multiplex PCR reads with MiXCR, one entry per CDR3 protein. Of fewer than 400,000 distinct CDR3 sequences listed, 20% to 25% are singletons. The sequenced sample consisted of blood. The TCR was taken from a man aged 45-60 years with Graves' hyperthyroidism. The chain uses TRBV19 and TRBJ1-1; the D is unclear. The CDR3 DNA follows: TGTGCCAGTAACCAAGGGAGGGAGCGTGAAGCTTTCTTT. This gives the protein CASNQGREREAFF.